Presented here are 25 T cell receptor beta chains from one specimen sequenced in a study of blood T cell repertoires in COVID-19. The table came from immunoSEQ multiplex PCR; TCRdb's copy has only in-frame clones and leaves some out. In the table there are 150,000 to 200,000 clones, over 80% of which are singletons. The specimen was peripheral blood. These receptors originate from a woman aged 25 to 45 with acute or convalescent COVID-19.

The V and J genes are TRBV5-1 and TRBJ2-3; no reliable D call. The length of the CDR3 is 13 residues. CDR1 and CDR2 (germline): SGHRS, YFSETQ. The V and J ends lost 0 bases and 9 bases respectively, with 11 bases between them. In nucleotides, the CDR3 is TGCGCCAGCAGCTTGGCAGGCCCTAACACGCAGTATTTT. Translated, it gives CASSLAGPNTQYF.

CDR3: CATRQVYGYTF. In nucleotides, the CDR3 is TGTGCCACCCGACAGGTCTATGGCTACACCTTC. The rearrangement joins TRBV7-2 to TRBJ1-2; possibly TRBD1 for D (6 bases). Per the germline V gene, CDR1 is SGHTA and CDR2 is FQGNSA. Trimming left V 10 bases short and J 4 bases short, with 10 bases between. The CDR3 has 11 residues. Drawing the rest from reference TRBV7-2 and TRBJ1-2, the complete variable domain is GAGVSQSPSNKVTEKGKDVELRCDPISGHTALYWYRQSLGQGLEFLIYFQGNSAPDKSGLPSDRFSAERTGGSVSTLTIQRTQQEDSAVYLCATRQVYGYTFGSGTRLTVV.

V is TRBV11-3 and J is TRBJ2-1; 9 nucleotides match TRBD2. This CDR3 spans 15 amino acids. Germline V lookup: CDR1 SGHNT, CDR2 YENEEA. J gave up 6 bases and V 3 bases, and 6 bases lay outside the gene matches. In DNA form, the CDR3 reads TGTGCCAGCAGCTTCGCGGGGGGGCGTATCAATGAGCAGTTCTTC. Residues: CASSFAGGRINEQFF.

The chain has TRBV28 and TRBJ2-7; 10 bases agree with TRBD2. Per germline, CDR1 MDHEN and CDR2 SYDVKM. V shed 6 bases, J shed 2 bases, and the junction held 10 bases outside the gene matches. CDR3 length equals 16 residues. The CDR3 here is CASRKLGLAGAYEQYF. The CDR3 region has the DNA TGTGCCAGCAGAAAACTCGGGCTAGCGGGGGCCTACGAGCAGTACTTC.

The chain carries TRBV11-3 and TRBJ2-1; 8 nucleotides line up with TRBD1. Per germline, CDR1 SGHNT and CDR2 YENEEA. After removal of 5 bases from V and 4 bases from J, the junction contained 4 bases not matched to a gene. CDR3 length: 14 amino acids. DNA of the CDR3: TGTGCCAGCAGCCTAGGACAGGGATACAATGAGCAGTTCTTC. Translation: CASSLGQGYNEQFF.

The genes are TRBV6-6 and TRBJ2-7; the match to TRBD2 covers 11 bases. Losses at the gene ends were 5 bases for V and 0 bases for J; bases not matched to a gene: 3. Germline CDR1 and CDR2: MNHNY and SVGAGI (reference sequence). The CDR3 is made up of 15 amino acids. The CDR3 DNA is TGTGCCAGCAGTACCGGGACTAGCGGCTCCTACGAGCAGTACTTC. It specifies CASSTGTSGSYEQYF.

In the case of this clone: The sample contains more than one DNA sequence encoding this CDR3. This sequence joins TRBV4-3 and TRBJ1-1; D is unresolved. V was trimmed by 0 bases and J by 0 bases, leaving 8 bases between them. The CDR3 runs to 15 residues. Germline CDR1 LGHNA, CDR2 YSLEER. CDR3 sequence: CASSQDRGVNTEAFF. In DNA, the CDR3 is TGCGCCAGCAGCCAAGATCGCGGGGTGAACACTGAAGCTTTCTTT.

This sequence joins TRBV6-2 or TRBV6-3 and TRBJ2-1; the match to TRBD2 covers 14 bases. The CDR3 totals 18 residues. Germline-derived CDR1 and CDR2 are MNHEY and SVGEGT. The junction had 10 bases not matched to a gene; V was cut back by 5 bases and J by 4 bases. CDR3 protein: CASSPRTSGGRPYNEQFF. CDR3 bases: TGTGCCAGCAGTCCCCGGACTAGCGGGGGGCGCCCTTACAATGAGCAGTTCTTC.

The chain recombines TRBV13 with TRBJ2-1; TRBD1 aligns across 10 bases. The CDR3 totals 15 residues. V lost 2 bases to trimming and J lost 3 bases; unmatched junction nucleotides: 1. Germline-derived CDR1 and CDR2 are PRHDT and FYEKMQ (reference sequence). CDR3 loop: CASSLWTGGYNEQFF. The CDR3 region has the DNA TGTGCCAGCAGCTTATGGACAGGGGGCTACAATGAGCAGTTCTTC.

This clone showed up just once. CDR3 in DNA: TGTGCCTGGAGTTTAATGAACACTGAAGCTTTCTTT. Protein: CAWSLMNTEAFF. The chain employs TRBV30 and TRBJ1-1; D is ambiguous. CDR3 size: 12 residues. Germline values: CDR1 GTSNPN, CDR2 SVGIG (reference sequence). The V end lost 2 bases, the J end lost 0 bases, and 4 bases lay between the germline ends.

The V call is TRBV14, the J call TRBJ1-1; no reliable D call. Trimming left V 0 bases short and J 1 base short, with 3 bases between. The CDR3 length is 13 residues. Per germline, CDR1 SGHDN and CDR2 FVKESK. This CDR3 reads CASSQDRNTEAFF. The CDR3 DNA reads TGTGCCAGCAGCCAAGACAGGAACACTGAAGCTTTCTTT.

The V call is TRBV29-1, the J call TRBJ2-1; 8 bases are shared with TRBD1. The CDR3 sequence is 12 residues long. In germline, CDR1 is SQVTM, CDR2 ANQGSEA. V was pared by 6 bases and J by 6 bases, with 4 bases of the junction left unmatched. DNA of the CDR3: TGCAGCGTCGACAGGGGATTCAATGAGCAGTTCTTC. Protein: CSVDRGFNEQFF.

The CDR3 DNA reads as TGTGCCAGCAGTCTAGCGGGAGTTTACAATGAGCAGTTCTTC. Translated, it gives CASSLAGVYNEQFF. This chain joins TRBV6-2 or TRBV6-3 and TRBJ2-1; 10 positions agree with TRBD2. V gave up 5 bases and J gave up 4 bases; unmatched junction bases: 2. The CDR3 sequence is 14 residues long. CDR1 and CDR2 from the germline V gene are MNHEY and SVGEGT.

The rearrangement uses TRBV28 and TRBJ1-4; possibly TRBD1 for D (5 bases). This CDR3 has 14 residues. CDR1 is MDHEN, CDR2 SYDVKM, per germline. The V end lost 3 bases, the J end lost 6 bases, and 11 bases lay between the germline ends. Written as DNA, the CDR3 is TGTGCCAGCAGTTTCCAGTCGGGGGATGAAAAACTGTTTTTT. This encodes CASSFQSGDEKLFF.

This chain uses TRBV13 with TRBJ2-7, with TRBD2 matching over 7 bases. The CDR3 is 13 residues long. Trimming removed 8 bases from V and 6 bases from J; junction bases left unmatched: 10. Germline V gene data show CDR1 as PRHDT and CDR2 as FYEKMQ (reference sequence). CDR3 in amino acids: CASVIGREGEQYF. The CDR3 nucleotides are TGTGCCAGCGTCATAGGGAGGGAAGGCGAGCAGTACTTC.

The rearrangement uses TRBV5-1 and TRBJ1-3, with 7 bases aligning to TRBD1. Germline CDR1 SGHRS, CDR2 YFSETQ. V trimming: 0 bases; J trimming: 2 bases; junction bases outside the gene matches: 5. The length of the CDR3 is 16 residues. The CDR3 nucleotides are TGCGCCAGCAGCTTGGGGGGGACAGTGCCTGGAAACACCATATATTTT. Translation: CASSLGGTVPGNTIYF.

J is TRBJ2-1 and V is TRBV9, with no clear D. The V gene lost 3 bases and the J gene lost 0 bases, with 10 bases spanning the gap. The CDR3 consists of 15 residues. Germline CDR1 is SGDLS and CDR2 is YYNGEE. The CDR3 protein is CASSADWSSYNEQFF. The CDR3 region has the DNA TGTGCCAGCAGCGCTGACTGGAGCTCCTACAATGAGCAGTTCTTC.

This chain joins TRBV12-3 or TRBV12-4 and TRBJ2-3; D may be TRBD2 (6 bases). V was trimmed by 4 bases and J by 1 base, leaving 6 bases between them. CDR3 length: 13 residues. Here the CDR3 DNA reads TGTGCCAGCAGTTGGAGGGGCACAGATACGCAGTATTTT. Its protein is CASSWRGTDTQYF.

CDR3 coding DNA: TGTGCCTGGACTCCCAGGGGTCTCGCATTATACGAGCAGTACTTC. This gives the protein CAWTPRGLALYEQYF. V and J are TRBV30 and TRBJ2-7; D is possibly TRBD1 (6 bases). Germline V gives CDR1 GTSNPN, CDR2 SVGIG (reference sequence). CDR3 length: 15 amino acids. V was pared by 4 bases and J by 4 bases, with 20 bases between.

This chain connects TRBV25-1 to TRBJ2-7, with 11 nucleotides matching TRBD2. The length of the CDR3 is 17 residues. CDR1 MGHDK and CDR2 SYGVNS come from the germline V gene. The junction had 12 bases not matched to a gene; V was cut back by 4 bases and J by 4 bases. Here the CDR3 reads CASSAARPGTSGYEQYF. As DNA, the CDR3 is TGTGCCAGCAGTGCAGCCCGACCCGGGACTAGCGGTTACGAGCAGTACTTC.

The chain uses TRBV7-2 and TRBJ2-3; 8 nucleotides line up with TRBD2. Unmatched junction bases numbered 8, after V lost 5 bases and J lost 1 base. The length of the CDR3 is 16 residues. Germline CDR1 reads SGHTA; CDR2 reads FQGNSA. This CDR3 reads CASSPRAGGGTDTQYF. The CDR3 DNA is TGTGCCAGCAGCCCCAGGGCGGGGGGAGGCACAGATACGCAGTATTTT.

For this clone: The sample holds other DNA sequences that translate to the same CDR3. V gene TRBV5-1 combines with J gene TRBJ1-5, with TRBD1 matching 7 bases. The germline CDR1 and CDR2 sequences are SGHRS and YFSETQ. The CDR3 is 13 residues long. Losses at the gene ends were 2 bases for V and 7 bases for J; bases not matched to a gene: 3. The CDR3 DNA reads as TGCGCCAGCAGCTTCTCAGGGGGACAGCCCCAGCATTTT. Translation: CASSFSGGQPQHF.

This clone was seen just once. V gene TRBV6-5 combines with J gene TRBJ1-2; D remains unclear. Germline V gene sequence: CDR1 MNHEY, CDR2 SVGAGI. This CDR3 comprises 15 residues. Trimming took 0 bases from V and 4 from J, leaving 12 bases between them. In DNA, the CDR3 is TGTGCCAGCAGTTACTCTCGGGGTTTCAGCTATGGCTACACCTTC. As protein: CASSYSRGFSYGYTF.

The chain's CDR3 is CASSATGINQPQHF. CDR3 in DNA: TGTGCCAGCAGCGCGACAGGGATCAATCAGCCCCAGCATTTT. This rearrangement joins TRBV9 to TRBJ1-5; TRBD1 matches at 7 bases. V shed 3 bases, J shed 3 bases, and the junction held 3 bases outside the gene matches. Germline V CDR1 and CDR2: SGDLS, YYNGEE. There are 14 residues in the CDR3.

J is TRBJ2-7 and V is TRBV7-2; D perhaps matches TRBD1 (6 bases). The CDR3 spans 16 residues. V was clipped by 1 base and J by 2 bases, with 15 bases between them. Germline CDR1 reads SGHTA; CDR2 reads FQGNSA. The CDR3 region has the DNA TGTGCCAGCAGCTTAGAGGCAGGGGCCACACCCTACGAGCAGTACTTC. Residues: CASSLEAGATPYEQYF. The full variable domain, its missing parts supplied by reference TRBV7-2 and TRBJ2-7, is GAGVSQSPSNKVTEKGKDVELRCDPISGHTALYWYRQSLGQGLEFLIYFQGNSAPDKSGLPSDRFSAERTGGSVSTLTIQRTQQEDSAVYLCASSLEAGATPYEQYFGPGTRLTVT.